Each of the 3 T cell receptor beta chains below was sequenced from the same sample in a study of control samples from healthy donors and cancer patients. Here immunoSEQ multiplex PCR was the method, and the copy in TCRdb shows in-frame clones only, minus some. Of more than 95,000 clones in the sample, 93% are singletons; the top ten hold approximately 2.5%. The sequenced sample consisted of blood. These receptors all come from a man aged 25-45 years in good health.

The V and J genes are TRBV28 and TRBJ1-2, with a weak D call TRBD1 (5 bases). The germline CDR1 and CDR2 sequences are MDHEN and SYDVKM. This CDR3 region has 15 residues. Deletions cut 5 bases from V and 5 bases from J, with 18 bases between. The CDR3 reads CASSPLTDLIYGYTF. The DNA for the CDR3 is TGTGCCAGCAGTCCGCTGACAGACCTGATATATGGCTACACCTTC.

The chain links TRBV5-4 to TRBJ1-1, with 9 bases lining up with TRBD1. The CDR3 extends over 16 amino acids. Germline trimming cut 3 bases from V and 2 bases from J; bases unmatched to any gene: 8. CDR1 and CDR2 (germline): SGHNT, YYREEE (reference sequence). CDR3 sequence reads: CASSSAHRGQNTEAFF. The DNA for the CDR3 is TGTGCCAGCAGCTCGGCCCACAGGGGGCAAAACACTGAAGCTTTCTTT.

This rearrangement joins TRBV7-2 to TRBJ2-2; D gene ambiguous. The ends were cut back, 4 bases at V and 7 bases at J, with 10 bases in the middle. The V gene's germline CDR1 is SGHTA and CDR2 FQGNSA. This CDR3 is built from 13 residues. CDR3 region: CASSSLGSGELFF. CDR3 bases: TGTGCCAGCAGCTCCCTCGGAAGCGGGGAGCTGTTTTTT.